The entry that follows covers one T cell receptor (beta chain) sequence. The entry originates in a study of T cells in Graves' hyperthyroidism and ophthalmopathy. It was approximately 9.4 ml of fresh peripheral blood that supplied the PBMCs. From germline, CDR1 is SGHVS and CDR2 FNYEAQ. The CDR3 is 15 residues long. The V gene lost 1 base and the J gene lost 3 bases, with 13 bases spanning the gap. TCR beta CDR3 regions were amplified from RNA transcripts. An initial round of RT-PCR targeting the TCR CDR3 relied on the HTBI primer set. TCRdb analysed the multiplex PCR reads with MiXCR anew, one entry per CDR3 protein. The sample yields hundreds of thousands of distinct CDR3 sequences, 15% to 20% seen once.

Sequencing input: blood. This clonotype originated in a woman between 25 and 40 years old with Graves' hyperthyroidism. The gene calls are TRBV7-6 and TRBJ2-7; D could derive from TRBD1 or TRBD2 (5 bases each). The CDR3 DNA follows: TGTGCCAGCAGCTTAGATCCGGGACCGATCTACGAGCAGTACTTC. It is translated as CASSLDPGPIYEQYF.